This TCR beta chain was captured by sequencing in a study of cytomegalovirus exposure and HLA in healthy donors. The PCR ran on 60 Vbeta and 13 Jbeta primers. TCRdb's table, derived via immunoSEQ multiplex PCR, lists solely in-frame clones and lacks some. Among about 160,000 clones, 65% to 85% were seen once, and the ten largest hold approximately 2.4%. This clone was found a few times. As yet, its antigen is unknown. Findings and limits, study-wide: The study labeled 150 to 200 TCR beta chains cytomegalovirus-associated. Roughly uniform sequencing depth across donors was assumed, possibly incorrectly.

The CDR3 has 15 amino acids. V was pared by 0 bases and J by 3 bases, with 12 bases between. Germline V gene sequence: CDR1 LGHNA, CDR2 YSLEER. The chain combines TRBV4-3 with TRBJ2-7; unclear D gene. The sequence was collected from a woman aged 40 to 50 in good health and CMV-seropositive. The sequencing sample was made of PBMCs. The CDR3 DNA sequence: TGCGCCAGCAGCCAAGAAGCCAGGTCTATCTACGAGCAGTACTTC. This gives the protein CASSQEARSIYEQYF.